Listed below are T cell receptor beta chains from one sample, sequenced in a study of cytomegalovirus exposure and HLA in healthy donors. Measured with immunoSEQ multiplex PCR; TCRdb has only the in-frame clones, and not every one. This sample has around 130,000 clones, with 85% found just once. Source material: PBMCs. These receptors originate from a woman in her twenties or thirties in good health and CMV-seronegative. Both conserved end residues are part of each CDR3.

V gene	J gene	CDR3 protein
TRBV11-3	TRBJ1-1	CASTLDRNTEAFF
TRBV4-2	TRBJ2-7	CASSQDPGTLSYEQYF
TRBV6-1	TRBJ2-1	CASSEVGLGYNEQFF
TRBV4-1	TRBJ1-6	CASSLNNSPLHF
TRBV14	TRBJ1-6	CASSHRTGRTNSPLHF
TRBV2	TRBJ2-5	CASSERAGNQETQYF
TRBV7-2	TRBJ1-5	CASSLLGGVNQPQHF
TRBV19	TRBJ2-3	CASSAKDRGFADTQYF
TRBV7-2	TRBJ2-1	CASSYSGGLQSYNEQFF
TRBV7-9	TRBJ2-1	CASSPRGYNEQFF
TRBV7-8	TRBJ2-5	CASSPLVEETQYF
TRBV7-3	TRBJ2-1	CASSAGISYNEQFF
TRBV27	TRBJ2-2	CASSLSAGLANTGELFF
TRBV5-6	TRBJ2-3	CASSLALGRGTDTQYF
TRBV5-1	TRBJ2-1	CASSLGALPGGPNEQFF
TRBV30	TRBJ2-7	CAWRRGSSYEQYF
TRBV5-6	TRBJ1-6	CASSPTDSPLHF
TRBV30	TRBJ1-6	CAWKGDAYNSPLHF
TRBV30	TRBJ2-5	CAWTSGGVRETQYF
TRBV5-1	TRBJ2-7	CASSLEGQGSSYEQYF
TRBV2	TRBJ2-7	CASSTQRQGASYEQYF
TRBV5-4	TRBJ2-6	CASSLGLDSGANVLTF
TRBV6-1	TRBJ2-1	CATFERDRGGYGQFF
TRBV9	TRBJ2-2	CASSLSRVPTGELFF
TRBV7-9	TRBJ2-7	CASSSPGNEQYF
TRBV7-6	TRBJ2-7	CASSLEAGYEQYF
TRBV11-3	TRBJ2-5	CASSSLGGETQYF
TRBV9	TRBJ2-5	CASSVAHGQGVQETQYF
TRBV7-9	TRBJ1-3	CASSARDSSGNTIYF
TRBV6-6	TRBJ2-1	CASSTGGNEQFF
TRBV4-3	TRBJ2-1	CASSLHRGGYNEQFF
TRBV5-1	TRBJ1-4	CASSLEQGNEKLFF
TRBV5-1	TRBJ2-5	CASSGEETQYF
TRBV4-1	TRBJ2-3	CASSKLAGGPSDTQYF
TRBV14	TRBJ2-1	CASSQDQGGEQFF
TRBV7-3	TRBJ2-1	CASSPRGGGAYNEQFF
TRBV7-2	TRBJ2-5	CASSFRGRGEETQYF
TRBV7-9	TRBJ2-1	CASSLRSLAGGRGYNEQFF
TRBV2	TRBJ2-2	CASGRTGGANTGELFF
TRBV11-2	TRBJ2-5	CASSFHFMVETQYF
TRBV27	TRBJ2-7	CASSFRPGHLYEQYF
TRBV29-1	TRBJ1-1	CSVELFNEAFF